The T cell receptor beta chain under discussion was sequenced for a study of long-term antiretroviral therapy in people with HIV. Study summary: Collection dates of the earliest samples fall about a decade before the 2015 immediate-ART recommendation.

This was the immunoSEQ v3.0 assay at survey level. In sequencing, about 40,000-50,000 T-cell genomes per sample were targeted. The method was immunoSEQ multiplex PCR; TCRdb's version includes in-frame clones alone and lacks a portion of them. Of 25,000 to 30,000 clones detected, around 85% appear once; the ten largest clones hold 7.5% to 9%. Overall study findings and caveats: HIV repertoire CDR3 lengths ranged less widely than those of controls. Transplant-donor-level diversity was not reached after ART, though diversity increased.

Worth noting for this clone: Its target is unknown.

Sequenced here: unsorted PBMCs, sampled 4.7 to 5 years after starting antiretroviral therapy. This clonotype originated in a man aged 40-50 years with HIV.

This CDR3 is CASSYSTSGGASEQYF. CDR3 DNA sequence: TGTGCCAGCAGCTACTCCACTAGCGGGGGGGCGTCCGAGCAGTACTTC. V and J are TRBV5-4 and TRBJ2-7; 13 bases are a match to TRBD2. V was pared by 3 bases and J by 6 bases, with 9 bases of the junction left unmatched. CDR3 length equals 16 residues. Germline V gene data show CDR1 as SGHNT and CDR2 as YYREEE (reference sequence).